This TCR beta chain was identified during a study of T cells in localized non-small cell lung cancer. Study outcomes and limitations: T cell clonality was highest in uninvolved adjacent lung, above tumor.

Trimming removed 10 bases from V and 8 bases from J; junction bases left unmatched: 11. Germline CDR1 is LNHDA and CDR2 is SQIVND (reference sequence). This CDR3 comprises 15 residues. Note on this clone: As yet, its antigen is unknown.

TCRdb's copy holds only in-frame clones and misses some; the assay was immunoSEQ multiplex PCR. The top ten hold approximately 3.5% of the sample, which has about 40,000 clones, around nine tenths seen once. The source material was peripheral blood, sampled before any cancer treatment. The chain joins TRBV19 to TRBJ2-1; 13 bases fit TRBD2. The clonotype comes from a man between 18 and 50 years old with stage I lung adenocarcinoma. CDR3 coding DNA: TGTGCCACTCAGACTAGCGGGGGGCTTTTCGATGAGCAGTTCTTC. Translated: CATQTSGGLFDEQFF.